The present TCR beta chain was sequenced within a study of blood T cell repertoires in COVID-19. Study-wide background: T cells, B-cell-depleted T cells, or PBMCs supplied cDNA or gDNA.

The germline V and J ends were trimmed by 1 base and 3 bases, with 7 bases remaining between them. Germline V CDR1 and CDR2: MGHRA, YSYEKL. The CDR3 runs 13 residues. Methods used by the authors: Reference gene primer amplification yielded estimated nucleated cell counts. Clones were sequenced by immunoSEQ multiplex PCR, and TCRdb holds only the in-frame ones, with some missing. V and J calls and clone size are copied from that table; D and trimming were computed from the DNA. Of a few hundred thousand clones in the sample, over 75% were seen once. The study drew participants aged about 18 to 89 years from some 23 US areas.

This receptor was identified in a young man who had recovered from COVID-19. Sequencing was performed on PBMCs or T cells enriched from blood (not recorded which). The V gene is TRBV4-1, the J gene TRBJ2-7; D uncertain. This CDR3 reads CASSQVPNYEQYF. The CDR3 DNA follows: TGCGCCAGCAGCCAAGTCCCCAACTACGAGCAGTACTTC.